Listed below are T cell receptor beta chains from one sample, sequenced in a study of CD8 T cells in ankylosing spondylitis. A single record per CDR3 protein comes from TCRdb applying MiXCR to the 5' RACE reads. The sample has around 430,000 distinct CDR3 sequences; 17% are singletons. The sequenced sample was blood, either unsorted or a sorted T cell fraction (not recorded which). Receptors were obtained from a male donor with ankylosing spondylitis. The CDR3 runs from the conserved cysteine through the conserved F or W. The order of the fields is V gene, clone size, J gene, D gene, CDR3 protein, CDR3 DNA. The D gene is left open where the match is weak. Some rows mark clone size as missing; the rest say once, few, many or name a class of expanded clone.

TRBV12-3/TRBV12-4	many	TRBJ1-5	TRBD1	CASSFIGKGGEGQPQHF	TGTGCCAGCAGTTTTATCGGGAAAGGGGGCGAAGGTCAGCCCCAGCATTTT
TRBV11-2	many	TRBJ2-3	TRBD2	CASSLGRGGRARDTQYF	TGTGCCAGCAGCTTAGGCCGGGGCGGGAGGGCCCGAGATACGCAGTATTTT
TRBV29-1	many	TRBJ2-7	TRBD2	CSVAGLAGEMGPYEQYF	TGCAGCGTCGCGGGACTAGCGGGGGAGATGGGACCCTACGAGCAGTACTTC
TRBV9	.	TRBJ2-2	.	CASSARDIPGELFF	TGTGCCAGCAGCGCCCGGGACATCCCCGGGGAGCTGTTTTTT
TRBV14	.	TRBJ2-1	TRBD2	CASRASGAYNEQFF	TGTGCCAGCAGGGCTAGCGGAGCCTACAATGAGCAGTTCTTC
TRBV28	few	TRBJ2-1	TRBD1	CASSYRAGQGSPEQFF	TGTGCCAGCAGTTACCGGGCGGGACAGGGTTCGCCTGAGCAGTTCTTC
TRBV30	few	TRBJ2-1	.	CAWSPVGLPTDNEQFF	TGTGCCTGGAGTCCTGTGGGTTTACCAACCGACAATGAGCAGTTCTTC
TRBV14	.	TRBJ2-3	TRBD2	CASSSSGRGTDTQYF	TGTGCCAGCAGCTCTAGCGGGAGAGGCACAGATACGCAGTATTTT
TRBV15	.	TRBJ2-7	.	CATSTLDRREQYF	TGTGCCACCAGCACCCTCGACAGACGCGAGCAGTACTTC
TRBV7-6	few	TRBJ2-7	.	CASSSSGTVSSYEQYF	TGTGCCAGCAGCTCATCCGGGACGGTGAGCTCCTACGAGCAGTACTTC
TRBV29-1	many	TRBJ1-1	.	CSVDWSQSSTEAFF	TGCAGCGTTGATTGGTCTCAGTCGAGCACTGAAGCTTTCTTT
TRBV6-1	.	TRBJ1-6	TRBD1	CASILRDRDNSPLHF	TGTGCCAGCATCCTCCGGGACAGAGATAATTCACCCCTCCACTTT
TRBV3-1	.	TRBJ2-3	.	CASSQEALRGETDTQYF	TGTGCCAGCAGCCAAGAGGCTCTCAGGGGCGAAACAGATACGCAGTATTTT
TRBV3-1	few	TRBJ1-5	.	CASSQGRGGPQHF	TGTGCCAGCAGCCAAGGCAGGGGAGGCCCCCAGCATTTT
TRBV20-1	few	TRBJ2-6	.	CSASASSGANVLTF	TGCAGTGCTAGCGCTTCTTCTGGGGCCAACGTCCTGACTTTC
TRBV3-1	.	TRBJ1-1	TRBD1	CASSRITGQGMAFF	TGTGCCAGCAGCCGAATCACGGGACAGGGGATGGCTTTCTTT
TRBV29-1	few	TRBJ2-5	TRBD1	CSVEGAGTGIETQYF	TGCAGCGTTGAGGGGGCCGGGACAGGGATAGAGACCCAGTACTTC
TRBV3-1	.	TRBJ2-7	.	CASSQGAGMRGEQYF	TGTGCCAGCAGCCAAGGGGCAGGGATGAGAGGCGAGCAGTACTTC
TRBV5-1	.	TRBJ2-4	TRBD1	CASSWDSSDIQYF	TGCGCCAGCAGCTGGGACAGTTCAGACATTCAGTACTTC
TRBV6-2/TRBV6-3	.	TRBJ2-4	TRBD2	CASRGEGKNIQYF	TGTGCCAGCAGGGGGGAGGGCAAAAACATTCAGTACTTC
TRBV3-1	.	TRBJ2-1	.	CASSQAWGPSSYNEQFF	TGTGCCAGCAGCCAAGCTTGGGGGCCAAGCTCCTACAATGAGCAGTTCTTC
TRBV5-6	.	TRBJ2-1	.	CASSLEWGGQGPLISYNEQFF	TGTGCCAGCAGCTTGGAATGGGGAGGGCAGGGGCCCTTGATCTCCTACAATGAGCAGTTCTTC
TRBV20-1	many	TRBJ2-2	TRBD2	CSARSSGRTGELFF	TGCAGTGCTAGGTCTAGCGGGAGGACCGGGGAGCTGTTTTTT
TRBV4-2	.	TRBJ2-2	TRBD1	CASSHHGTGNTGELFF	TGTGCCAGCAGCCACCACGGGACAGGGAACACCGGGGAGCTGTTTTTT
TRBV5-1	many	TRBJ2-7	.	CASSLAAGSSYEQYF	TGCGCCAGCAGCTTGGCGGCAGGGAGCTCCTACGAGCAGTACTTC
TRBV5-1	few	TRBJ2-7	.	CASSLAFGFQGVGEQYF	TGCGCCAGCAGCTTGGCCTTCGGTTTCCAGGGCGTCGGCGAGCAGTACTTC
TRBV6-2/TRBV6-3	.	TRBJ1-1	.	CASSYGGKVNTEAFF	TGTGCCAGCAGTTACGGGGGGAAGGTTAACACTGAAGCTTTCTTT
TRBV6-5	.	TRBJ1-2	.	CASSYSRNYGYTF	TGTGCCAGCAGTTACTCGAGAAACTATGGCTACACCTTC
TRBV18	.	TRBJ1-1	.	CASSPGGGVEFDFF	TGTGCCAGCTCCCCAGGAGGAGGGGTTGAATTTGATTTCTTT
TRBV7-8	few	TRBJ2-7	.	CASSLGSGYPYEQYF	TGTGCCAGCAGCTTAGGGTCAGGGTACCCCTACGAGCAGTACTTC
TRBV11-1	.	TRBJ2-7	.	CASSSNVAQQYF	TGTGCCAGCAGCTCCAACGTGGCCCAGCAGTACTTC
TRBV29-1	.	TRBJ2-1	TRBD1	CSVRDREAYNEQFF	TGCAGCGTCCGGGACAGGGAAGCCTACAATGAGCAGTTCTTC
TRBV6-5	.	TRBJ2-6	TRBD1	CASSYSGQGAGANVLTF	TGTGCCAGCAGTTACTCGGGTCAGGGGGCCGGGGCCAACGTCCTGACTTTC
TRBV5-1	.	TRBJ2-7	.	CASSLVTASYEQYF	TGCGCCAGCAGCTTAGTAACTGCCTCCTACGAGCAGTACTTC
TRBV10-3	.	TRBJ1-2	.	CAISPQGLGDYGYTF	TGTGCCATCAGTCCACAGGGTTTAGGGGACTATGGCTACACCTTC
TRBV4-1	.	TRBJ2-7	.	CASKRNSYEQYF	TGCGCCAGCAAAAGAAATTCCTACGAGCAGTACTTC
TRBV18	.	TRBJ1-2	.	CASSFLSGDYGYTF	TGTGCCAGCTCATTTTTATCGGGGGACTATGGCTACACCTTC
TRBV7-9	.	TRBJ2-3	.	CASSRRTTYSTDTQYF	TGTGCCAGCAGCCGACGGACTACCTATAGCACAGATACGCAGTATTTT
TRBV24-1	.	TRBJ2-2	.	CATSGSPTGELFF	TGTGCCACCAGTGGGTCCCCCACCGGGGAGCTGTTTTTT
TRBV7-2	few	TRBJ2-1	TRBD2	CASSPGRGGRGYNEQFF	TGTGCCAGCAGCCCCGGCCGAGGCGGGAGGGGCTACAATGAGCAGTTCTTC
TRBV5-6	many	TRBJ2-1	.	CASSFGGVEQFF	TGTGCCAGCAGCTTTGGCGGGGTCGAGCAGTTCTTC